This T cell receptor (beta chain) was found in a study of blood T cell repertoires in COVID-19. Turning to the study itself: There were acute and convalescent COVID-19 samples, and they came from the United States, Italy and Spain. Sample material is recorded as cDNA or gDNA derived from T cells, B-cell-depleted T cells, or PBMCs.

Germline V gives CDR1 LNHDA, CDR2 SQIVND (reference sequence). This CDR3 is built from 14 residues. V lost 6 bases, J lost 3 bases, and 5 bases stayed unmatched. Authors' processing steps: Reference gene primer amplification yielded estimated nucleated cell counts. TCRdb's table, derived via immunoSEQ multiplex PCR, lists solely in-frame clones and lacks some. V, J and clone size are taken as reported in that table, and D and trimming were inferred from the DNA itself. The sample consists of 100,000 to 120,000 clones, less than 75% of them appearing once. Sequenced input: peripheral blood. This receptor was taken from a woman aged 35 to 49 with acute or convalescent COVID-19. The V call is TRBV19, the J call TRBJ2-7; 10 bases fit TRBD1. Here the CDR3 reads CASSPGQGGYEQYF. The CDR3, as DNA: TGTGCCAGTAGCCCAGGACAGGGGGGCTACGAGCAGTACTTC. The full variable domain, its missing parts supplied by reference TRBV19 and TRBJ2-7, is DGGITQSPKYLFRKEGQNVTLSCEQNLNHDAMYWYRQDPGQGLRLIYYSQIVNDFQKGDIAEGYSVSREKKESFPLTVTSAQKNPTAFYLCASSPGQGGYEQYFGPGTRLTVT.